This record looks at one T cell receptor beta chain sequence and its context. Its recognized antigen is unknown. It has no much larger one-base neighbor in the sample; base qualities were not kept. Here V drops 6 bases and J drops 8 bases, and the junction holds 10 bases not matched to any gene. The germline V gene encodes CDR1 ENHRY and CDR2 SYGVKD. From its cysteine to its phenylalanine, the CDR3 spans 15 amino acids. The CDR3 DNA has 45 bases and is translated from base 1. The cohort comprised under 700 healthy bone marrow donors. All cohort members were sampled while nominally healthy, although unrecorded immune exposures were likely present. The donor was CMV seronegative and belonged to the group of 352 seronegative cohort members. Every donor gave a peripheral blood sample, and the peripheral blood mononuclear cells from that sample were used for TCR beta sequencing. Genomic DNA extraction from the blood cell samples was performed with the Qiagen DNeasy Blood Extraction Kit.

The data originate from a study of cytomegalovirus exposure and HLA in healthy donors (dated by TCRdb to about 2017). Notes on the research overall: An earlier analysis of about 560 of the donors reported approximately 300 Gb of sequence data and 95 million to 120 million unique TCR beta sequences obtained from about 179 million T cells. About 320 gigabases of sequencing data and approximately 93 million unique TCR sequences were included in an early release covering several hundred HLA-typed donors. Of the 350 to 450 genotyped donors, roughly 80% fell in the genetic ancestry cluster associated with self-reported Caucasian donors. The aim of the study was to test whether cataloging public T cell receptors could identify signatures of past pathogen exposure. The study used immunosequencing to profile the T cell repertoires of some 600 subjects and linked those repertoires to cytomegalovirus serostatus. Besides the first cohort of roughly 640 subjects, a separate validation cohort made up of around 120 different subjects was used. To predict cytomegalovirus infection status, the study brought together high-throughput TCR immunosequencing, statistical association of individual TCRs with disease status, and machine learning. A later analysis re-examined previously published TCR beta repertoires from over 500 donors and added high-resolution HLA genotyping to investigate patterns of TCR occurrence. Rather than using new phenotypic data, the later analysis identified candidate immune exposures from TCR beta sequences and from how often those sequences occurred across donors. An earlier analysis of some 600 of the donors applied high-throughput TCR beta sequencing to assess whether each TCR beta V gene segment acted as functional or pseudogenic. Donor age, sex, ethnicity and CMV serostatus were collected together with the repertoire data. A later genetic analysis used genome-wide SNP genotypes for about 60% of the roughly 700 donors, treating that subset as a discovery cohort. Every discovery cohort repertoire had been produced on one sequencing platform. Both class I and class II loci were covered by HLA typing, at four-digit resolution. Typing coverage varied by locus: roughly 629-640 donors for A, B, C, DRB1 and DQB1; more than 500 for DQA1; about 600 for DPA1; 400 to 480 for DPB1. A few DR-DQ haplotypes were treated as single units for association and clustering because of strong linkage in the cohort. Across 300 to 400 genotyped donors of the cohort, an average of about 240,000 unique TCR beta nucleotide sequences per donor were sequenced, and approximately 17% of those sequences were non-productive. Overall results and qualifications from the work: Most CMV-associated TCR beta chains appeared to be HLA-restricted in a later analysis, and the HLA associations seemed to be driven largely by CMV exposure. A further reported finding was that TCR beta sequences accurately predicted the HLA-A and HLA-B alleles for most subjects in the first cohort. Because the 87-base-pair reads could not distinguish some IMGT-functional V segments, including TRBV6-2 and TRBV6-3, those segments were excluded. Specific HLA alleles were associated with 15,000 to 20,000 TCR beta sequences at a false discovery rate of 0.05 in a later analysis. Correlated functional status among segregating V segments might be attributable to linkage disequilibrium, but an unknown experimental factor could not be ruled out. Compared with the roughly 720-donor mean, donors in an Asian-associated ancestry cluster had fewer N-insertions in productive TCRs, according to a later genetic analysis. An earlier analysis of around 600 of the donors showed that most TCR beta V segments appeared in productive rearrangements either about 87% or about 30% of the time, which broadly matched IMGT annotations. CMV serostatus was the only immune exposure information available for the cohort. The study listed 150 to 200 TCR beta chains as associated with cytomegalovirus. HLA typing was unavailable for some donors at each locus, so association tests used only the typed subset. Cytomegalovirus status was reported to be diagnosed by the classifier with high specificity and sensitivity in both the original and validation cohorts. A few of the identified cytomegalovirus-associated TCR beta chains were confirmed in vitro to be specific for cytomegalovirus antigens. In a later analysis, the rate of TCR association differed among HLA loci, with DRB1 alleles having the most associated TCRs and HLA-C alleles having the fewest. In a later analysis, several top co-occurrence clusters were reported to appear linked to parvovirus B19, influenza, CMV and Epstein-Barr virus. Assigning TCR associations to individual alleles was difficult when HLA alleles, especially DR and DQ, strongly co-occurred. In a later analysis, HLA-associated TCR beta chains showed more clonal expansion and lower generation probabilities than non-associated chains that were equally common. Most TCR sequences were observed very rarely across donors, whereas some public TCRs were present in many individuals. The authors suggested that the approach could potentially be extended to other disease states and immunological phenotypes. Because counts were too low, under 20 rarely observed V segments, including chromosome 9 orphons, were left out of the earlier analysis of 587 of the donors. The sequencing pipeline was judged likely to have produced a cluster of highly shared sequence variants as a technical artifact. Only TCR beta chains were sequenced in this cohort, and the absence of alpha or paired-chain data limited detectable features. The presence/absence analyses assumed that sequencing depth was roughly uniform across donors, and that assumption may not be true. V-gene and J-gene trimming of TCR beta chains was associated with a missense DCLRE1C variant in a later genetic analysis, and the association was replicated in an independent cohort.

To prepare the library, the immunoSEQ multiplex PCR assay was applied. For the multiplex PCR, a mixture combining 60 forward primers for TCR Vbeta segments and 13 reverse primers for TCR Jbeta segments was used. Amplification of the CDR3 region of rearranged TCR beta genes was performed with a multiplex PCR assay on genomic DNA. On the Illumina HiSeq System, the amplified TCR beta libraries were sequenced as 87-base-pair reads. Processing in the source paper ran as follows. Across the 600 to 700 repertoires, a later analysis counted 80 million or so unique TCR beta chains, some 11 million of which were shared by at least two donors. A nearest-neighbor algorithm error-corrected the raw reads and collapsed the reads into unique sequences, merging closely related sequences to remove PCR and sequencing errors. Alignment of CDR3 sequences to IMGT reference sequences was used to assign V, D and J gene segments. For a sequence to be retained, a match of at least six nucleotides to both a V gene segment and a J gene segment was required. Rearrangements were called productive when the CDR3 lacked stop codons and stayed in frame with V and J; all others were non-productive. Following IMGT convention, CDR3 was defined as the stretch from the second conserved V-encoded cysteine to the conserved J-encoded phenylalanine. In an earlier analysis of some 550 of the donors, sequences lacking an unambiguous match to a single V gene segment were excluded. An earlier analysis of approximately 590 of the donors called V segments functional above 56.7% productive rearrangements and segregating when the between-donor standard deviation exceeded 5%. A statistical classification framework was built for diagnosing cytomegalovirus status from the catalog of TCR beta chain sequences. V and J gene assignment, in a later analysis, came from comparing TCR nucleotide sequences with IMGT/GENE-DB human TR gene sequences. Using the TCRdist pipeline, a later analysis assigned CDR3 sequences along with most-parsimonious VDJ recombination scenarios. A later analysis defined each TCR beta chain by its CDR3 amino acid sequence plus V-gene family, and excluded reads lacking a unique V-gene family. A later analysis removed 592 highly shared, low-generation-probability nucleotide sequences to deal with suspected cross-contamination and a sequencing artifact. In a later analysis, a clonal expansion index for each public chain was calculated from normalized within-repertoire ranks of inferred template counts. In a later analysis, generation probabilities were computed with a VDJ recombination model fitted to out-of-frame rearrangements, and the resulting probabilities were checked against IGoR. In a later analysis, TCR-TCR, TCR-HLA and TCR-CMV co-occurrence was scored with hypergeometric tests, and a repertoire-size bias correction was applied to TCR pairs. To estimate false discovery rates, a later analysis permuted the HLA or CMV assignments 20 times. In a later analysis, co-occurring TCRs were grouped using DBSCAN, with TCRdist sequence similarity added in when clustering inside HLA-allele-positive subsets. Repertoires with fewer than 30,000 or more than 120,000 public chains, plus five repertoires with anomalous nucleotide sharing, were excluded from co-occurrence clustering. This immuneACCESS table, as held by TCRdb, lists in-frame sequences with V and J called but not all clones. Of the missing ones, under half trace to an unresolved V gene in checked studies; the others have no known cause. V, J and clone size are those of that table, while D and trimming were read from the DNA. The sample has about 190,000 clones on record, around four fifths of them singletons. Clones ranked in the top ten supply 0.9% to 1.2% of the sample.

The specimen was PBMCs. This receptor was taken from a woman aged 40 to 50 in good health and CMV-seronegative. In this chain, TRBV10-3 is recombined with TRBJ2-2, with 9 bases matching TRBD1. Read as DNA, the sequence is TGTGCCATCAGCTCCGGGACAGGGTCATCGGGGGAGCTGTTTTTT. The encoded protein is CAISSGTGSSGELFF.